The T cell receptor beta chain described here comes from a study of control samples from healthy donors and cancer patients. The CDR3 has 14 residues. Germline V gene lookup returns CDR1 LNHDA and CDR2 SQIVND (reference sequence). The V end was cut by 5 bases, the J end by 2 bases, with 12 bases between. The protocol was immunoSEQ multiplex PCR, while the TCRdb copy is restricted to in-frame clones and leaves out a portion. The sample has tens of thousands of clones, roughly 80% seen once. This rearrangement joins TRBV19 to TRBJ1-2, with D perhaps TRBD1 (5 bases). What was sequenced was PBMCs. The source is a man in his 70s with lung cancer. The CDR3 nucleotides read TGTGCCAGTAGTCCCACAGACAGAAACTATGGCTACACCTTC. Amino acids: CASSPTDRNYGYTF.